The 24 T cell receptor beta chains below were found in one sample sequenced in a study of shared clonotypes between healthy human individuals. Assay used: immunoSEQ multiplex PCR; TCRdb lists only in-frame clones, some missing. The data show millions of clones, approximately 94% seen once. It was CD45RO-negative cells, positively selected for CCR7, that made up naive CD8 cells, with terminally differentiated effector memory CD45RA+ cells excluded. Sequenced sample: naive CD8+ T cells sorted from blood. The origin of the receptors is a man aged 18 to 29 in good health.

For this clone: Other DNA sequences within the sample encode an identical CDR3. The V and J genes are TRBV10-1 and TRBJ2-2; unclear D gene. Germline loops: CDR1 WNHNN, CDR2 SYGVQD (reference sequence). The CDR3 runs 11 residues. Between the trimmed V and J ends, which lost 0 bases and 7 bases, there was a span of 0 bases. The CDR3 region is CASSESGELFF. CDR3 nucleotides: TGCGCCAGCAGTGAGTCCGGGGAGCTGTTTTTT.

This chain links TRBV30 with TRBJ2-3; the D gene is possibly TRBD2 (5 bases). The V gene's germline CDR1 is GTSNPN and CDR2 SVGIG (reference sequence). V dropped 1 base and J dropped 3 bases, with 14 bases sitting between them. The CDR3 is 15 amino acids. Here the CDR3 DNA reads TGTGCCTGGAGTGCCCCAGAGTGGAGGACAGATACGCAGTATTTT. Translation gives CAWSAPEWRTDTQYF.

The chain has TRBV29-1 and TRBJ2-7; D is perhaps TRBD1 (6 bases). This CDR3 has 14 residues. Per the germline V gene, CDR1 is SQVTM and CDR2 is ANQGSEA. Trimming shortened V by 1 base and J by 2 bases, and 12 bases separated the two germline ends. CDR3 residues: CSVEGLGHPYEQYF. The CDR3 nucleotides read TGCAGCGTTGAAGGATTGGGACACCCCTACGAGCAGTACTTC.

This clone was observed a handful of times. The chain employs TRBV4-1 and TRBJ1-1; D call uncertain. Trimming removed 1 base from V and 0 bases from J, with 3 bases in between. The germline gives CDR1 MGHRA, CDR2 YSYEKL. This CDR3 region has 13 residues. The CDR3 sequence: CASSQGVNTEAFF. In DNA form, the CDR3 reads TGCGCCAGCAGCCAAGGGGTGAACACTGAAGCTTTCTTT.

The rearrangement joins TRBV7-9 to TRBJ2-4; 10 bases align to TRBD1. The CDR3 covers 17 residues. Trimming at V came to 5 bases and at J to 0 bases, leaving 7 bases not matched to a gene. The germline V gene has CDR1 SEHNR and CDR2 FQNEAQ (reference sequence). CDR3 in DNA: TGTGCCAGCAGCCCCGGGACAGGGGCCCTAGCCAAAAACATTCAGTACTTC. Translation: CASSPGTGALAKNIQYF. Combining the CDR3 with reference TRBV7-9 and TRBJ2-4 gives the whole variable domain DTGVSQNPRHKITKRGQNVTFRCDPISEHNRLYWYRQTLGQGPEFLTYFQNEAQLEKSRLLSDRFSAERPKGSFSTLEIQRTEQGDSAMYLCASSPGTGALAKNIQYFGAGTRLSVL.

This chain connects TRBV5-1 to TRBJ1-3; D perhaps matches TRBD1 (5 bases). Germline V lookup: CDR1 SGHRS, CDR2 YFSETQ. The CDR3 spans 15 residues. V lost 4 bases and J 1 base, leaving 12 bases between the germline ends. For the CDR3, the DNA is TGCGCCAGCAGCGAGGGGCCCGGGTCTGGAAACACCATATATTTT. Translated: CASSEGPGSGNTIYF.

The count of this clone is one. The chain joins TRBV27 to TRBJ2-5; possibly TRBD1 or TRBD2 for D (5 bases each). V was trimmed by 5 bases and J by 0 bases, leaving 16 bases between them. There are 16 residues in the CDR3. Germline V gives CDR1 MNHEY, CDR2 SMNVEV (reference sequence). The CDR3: CASSGQGPTYQETQYF. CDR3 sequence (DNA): TGTGCCAGCAGTGGTCAGGGACCGACCTACCAAGAGACCCAGTACTTC.

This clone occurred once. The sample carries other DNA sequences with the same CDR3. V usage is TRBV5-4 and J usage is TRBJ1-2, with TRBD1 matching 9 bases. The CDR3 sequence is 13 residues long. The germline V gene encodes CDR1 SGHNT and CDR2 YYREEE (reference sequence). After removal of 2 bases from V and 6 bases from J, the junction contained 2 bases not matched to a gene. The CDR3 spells CASSFTGGDGYTF. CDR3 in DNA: TGTGCCAGCAGCTTCACAGGGGGCGATGGCTACACCTTC.

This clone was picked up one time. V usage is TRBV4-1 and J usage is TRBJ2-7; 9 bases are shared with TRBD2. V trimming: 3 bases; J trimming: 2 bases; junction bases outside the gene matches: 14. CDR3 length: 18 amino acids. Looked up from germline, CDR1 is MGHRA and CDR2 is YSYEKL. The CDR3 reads CASSHRIPLAGPAYEQYF. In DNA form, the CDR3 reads TGCGCCAGCAGCCACCGGATCCCCCTAGCGGGGCCCGCCTACGAGCAGTACTTC.

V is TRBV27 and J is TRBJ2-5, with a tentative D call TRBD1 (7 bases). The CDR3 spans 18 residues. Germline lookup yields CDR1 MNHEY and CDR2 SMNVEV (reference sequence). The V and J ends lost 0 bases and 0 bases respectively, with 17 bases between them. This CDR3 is CASSLSWQGGMYQETQYF. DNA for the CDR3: TGTGCCAGCAGTTTATCCTGGCAGGGGGGAATGTACCAAGAGACCCAGTACTTC.

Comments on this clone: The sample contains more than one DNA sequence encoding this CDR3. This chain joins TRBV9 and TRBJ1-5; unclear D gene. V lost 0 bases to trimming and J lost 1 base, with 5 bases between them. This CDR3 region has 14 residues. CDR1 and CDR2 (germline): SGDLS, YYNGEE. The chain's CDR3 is CASSVGQSNQPQHF. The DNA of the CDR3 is TGTGCCAGCAGCGTAGGTCAGAGCAATCAGCCCCAGCATTTT.

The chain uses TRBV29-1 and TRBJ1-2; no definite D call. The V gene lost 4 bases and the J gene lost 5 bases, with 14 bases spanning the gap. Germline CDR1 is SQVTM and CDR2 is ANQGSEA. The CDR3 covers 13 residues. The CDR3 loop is CSVAPGLGYGYTF. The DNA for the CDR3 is TGCAGCGTTGCCCCCGGGCTGGGGTATGGCTACACCTTC.

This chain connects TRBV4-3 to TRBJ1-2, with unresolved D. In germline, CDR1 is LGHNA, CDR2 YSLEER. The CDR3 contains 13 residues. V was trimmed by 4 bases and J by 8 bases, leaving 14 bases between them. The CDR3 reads CASSPTEGWGYTF. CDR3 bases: TGCGCCAGCAGCCCGACGGAAGGATGGGGCTACACCTTC.

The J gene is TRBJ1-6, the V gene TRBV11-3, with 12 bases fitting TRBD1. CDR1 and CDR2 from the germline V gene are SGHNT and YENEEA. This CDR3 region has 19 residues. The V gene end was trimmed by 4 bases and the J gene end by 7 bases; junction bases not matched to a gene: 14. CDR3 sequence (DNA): TGTGCCAGCAGCTCTCCTTCTGAGGGACAGGGGGCGCGGAATTCACCCCTCCACTTT. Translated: CASSSPSEGQGARNSPLHF.

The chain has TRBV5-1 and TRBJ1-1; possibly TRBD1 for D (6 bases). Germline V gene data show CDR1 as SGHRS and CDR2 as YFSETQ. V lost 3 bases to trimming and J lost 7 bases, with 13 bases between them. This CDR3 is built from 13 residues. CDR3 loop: CASSSRGWDEAFF. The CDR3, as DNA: TGCGCCAGCAGCTCCAGGGGTTGGGATGAAGCTTTCTTT.

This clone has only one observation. CDR3 DNA sequence: TGTGCCAGCAGTTACTTGGGACAGACGAACACTGAAGCTTTCTTT. Translation: CASSYLGQTNTEAFF. The chain combines TRBV6-6 with TRBJ1-1; 7 positions match TRBD1. CDR1 and CDR2 (germline): MNHNY, SVGAGI (reference sequence). Germline trimming cut 1 base from V and 1 base from J; bases unmatched to any gene: 3. The CDR3 is 15 amino acids.

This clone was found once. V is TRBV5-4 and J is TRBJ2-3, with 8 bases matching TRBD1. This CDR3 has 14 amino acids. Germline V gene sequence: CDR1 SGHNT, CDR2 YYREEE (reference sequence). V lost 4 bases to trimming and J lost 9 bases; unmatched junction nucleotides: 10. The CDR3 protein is CASSLQGGLGTQYF. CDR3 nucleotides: TGTGCCAGCAGCCTACAGGGGGGTCTGGGAACGCAGTATTTT.

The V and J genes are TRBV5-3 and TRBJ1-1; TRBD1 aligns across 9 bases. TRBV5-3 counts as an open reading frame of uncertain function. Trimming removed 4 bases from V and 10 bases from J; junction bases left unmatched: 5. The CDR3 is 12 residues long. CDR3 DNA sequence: TGTGCCAGAAGCACGACAGGGGGGCTAGCTTTCTTT. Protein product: CARSTTGGLAFF.

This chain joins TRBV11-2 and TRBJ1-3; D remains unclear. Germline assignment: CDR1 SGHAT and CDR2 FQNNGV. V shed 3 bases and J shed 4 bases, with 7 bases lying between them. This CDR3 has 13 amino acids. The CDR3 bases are TGTGCCAGCAGCTTGGGCCGGGGAAACACCATATATTTT. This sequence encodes CASSLGRGNTIYF.

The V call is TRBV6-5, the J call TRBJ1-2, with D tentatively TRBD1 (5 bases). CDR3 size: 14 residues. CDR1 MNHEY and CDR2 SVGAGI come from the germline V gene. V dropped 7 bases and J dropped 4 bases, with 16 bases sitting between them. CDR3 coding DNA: TGTGCCAGCACCCCCTCCGCAGGGACCTATGGCTACACCTTC. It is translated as CASTPSAGTYGYTF.

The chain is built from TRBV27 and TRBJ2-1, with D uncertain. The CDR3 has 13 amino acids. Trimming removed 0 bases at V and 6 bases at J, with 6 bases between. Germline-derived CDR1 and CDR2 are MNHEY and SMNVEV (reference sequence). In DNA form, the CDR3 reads TGTGCCAGCAGTTTATCTCGGCCCAATGAGCAGTTCTTC. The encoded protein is CASSLSRPNEQFF.

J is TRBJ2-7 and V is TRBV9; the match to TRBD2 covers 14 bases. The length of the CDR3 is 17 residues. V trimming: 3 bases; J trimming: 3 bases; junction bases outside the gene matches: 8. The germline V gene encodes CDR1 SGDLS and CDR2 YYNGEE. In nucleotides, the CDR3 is TGTGCCAGCAGCGCCGGGACTAGCGGGAGTACGGACTACGAGCAGTACTTC. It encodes CASSAGTSGSTDYEQYF.

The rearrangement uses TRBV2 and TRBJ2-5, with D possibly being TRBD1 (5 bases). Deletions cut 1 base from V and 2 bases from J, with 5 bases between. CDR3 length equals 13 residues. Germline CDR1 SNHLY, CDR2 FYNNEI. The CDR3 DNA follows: TGTGCCAGCAGTGAAGAGGGGCAAGAGACCCAGTACTTC. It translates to CASSEEGQETQYF.

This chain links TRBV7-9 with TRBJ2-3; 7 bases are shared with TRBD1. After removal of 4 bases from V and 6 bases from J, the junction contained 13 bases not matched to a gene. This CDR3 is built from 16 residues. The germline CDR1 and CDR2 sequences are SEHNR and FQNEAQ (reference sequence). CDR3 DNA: TGTGCCAGCAGCTCCCGGACAGGCCAGAAGCTTGATACGCAGTATTTT. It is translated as CASSSRTGQKLDTQYF.